The TCR beta chain under discussion was sequenced for a study of T cell responses to AZD1222 COVID-19 vaccine (dated by TCRdb to the early 2020s). Context from the whole study: AZD1222 recipients given second doses at about 4 weeks or at about 12 weeks were pooled, since spike-specific TCR depth and breadth were not found to differ between the two schedules. A total of approximately 240 trial participants underwent TCR sequencing, of whom around 210 had received two doses of AZD1222 and approximately 26 had received two doses of the MenACWY control vaccine. Trial participants were enrolled into age subgroups of 18-55, 56-69 and 70-plus years, which contained 148, 28 and 57 TCR-sequenced participants, respectively. What the study reported, not specific to this receptor: The whole spike protein was spanned by vaccine-associated CD4 TCRs, and dominant responses were seen in regions 160-218 and 743-854. Most participants were white British and females outnumbered males, and the authors suggested that clonal diversity may have been underestimated. Conclusions about previously exposed vaccinees were limited because only a handful of AZD1222 recipients were SARS-CoV-2 seropositive at baseline. Reportedly, close to half of the unique spike-specific TCRs recognized epitopes lying outside the regions that are mutated in the B.1.351 and B.1.1.7 variants. After two AZD1222 doses, spike-specific TCR breadth and depth were significantly higher than at day 0 and than in MenACWY recipients. In the small 56-69-year group, the increase in depth fell short of significance, most likely because of low power. Because no day 14 peak-response samples were available, the repertoires could be characterized only after the peak T cell response.

The CDR3 regions of human TCRbeta chains were analyzed by immunosequencing. The paper's data handling went like this. Repertoire TCRs were checked for matches against a reference library of SARS-CoV-2-specific TCRs that had been generated using the MIRA antigen-specificity platform. Breadth was defined as the fraction of unique TCRs that were SARS-CoV-2-associated. Depth was defined as the fraction of total T cells that were SARS-CoV-2-associated. Each spike-specific TCR was assigned to its reactive spike region and to a CD4 or CD8 class using the MIRA data. Log10-transformed breadth and depth values were compared by one-way ANOVA with Sidak's multiple comparisons tests. TCRdb carries this immuneACCESS record with in-frame sequences only. Its versions omit some clonotypes, under half of them owing to an unresolved V gene in the studies checked, with the rest unexplained. From that table come the V and J calls and clone size; the DNA was used to work out D and trimming. This sample has around 150,000 clones in its table, and under 95% of those were observed once. The top ten clones comprise under 5.5% of the sample.

Remarks on this clone: The antigen this receptor binds is unknown. No quality values exist for individual bases; no much larger clone is one base distant. This CDR3 is also generated by other DNA sequences in the sample.

The time point label on this specimen signifies: baseline before first vaccination. Vaccinee samples came from UK trials COV001 and COV002, including a single-blind randomized controlled phase 2/3 trial of AZD1222 (ChAdOx1 nCoV-19) in healthy adults. For TCRbeta chain sequencing, PBMC samples from trial participants were taken at day 0 and at day 28 after the second dose. Source: peripheral blood, taken on day 0 of AZD1222 vaccination. This clonotype was sampled from an adult in good health.

Read as DNA, the sequence is TGTGCCAGCAGACGAACAGGAAACACTGAAGCTTTCTTT. It translates to CASRRTGNTEAFF. This sequence uses TRBV6-4 and TRBJ1-1; perhaps TRBD1 is the D gene, with 5 bases matching. The germline V gene gives CDR1 as MRHNA and CDR2 as SNTAGT. V gives up 6 bases and J gives up 2 bases, and the segment between their germline ends measures 10 bases. The CDR3 starts with the cysteine, ends with the phenylalanine, and has 13 residues. Of all the DNA, just the CDR3 is kept, 39 bases in frame from base 1.